Presented here are 5 T cell receptor beta chains from one specimen sequenced in a study of HIV-infected children after antiretroviral therapy interruption. RNA-based 3' RACE libraries used unique molecular identifiers. TCRdb re-analysed the 3' RACE reads in MiXCR, keeping a single row per CDR3 protein. The data show approximately 95,000 distinct CDR3 sequences, under 8% seen once. Treatment defined: PENTA 11 planned treatment interruption arm or continuous ART arm. The starting material was CD45RA+ CD4+ T cells from PBMCs, pooled from several time points, obtained from a donor given antiretroviral therapy, either interrupted or continuous. As for subset: naive CD4+ CD45RA+ CD45RO- T cells. The receptors shown here come from a pool of human donors with HIV.

This clonotype was counted many times. This rearrangement joins TRBV12-3 or TRBV12-4 to TRBJ2-7; D is ambiguous. There are 14 residues in the CDR3. V was clipped by 7 bases and J by 3 bases, with 16 bases between them. CDR3 amino acids: CASTLTVLSYEQYF. The CDR3 coding sequence is TGTGCCAGCACCCTGACGGTACTTAGCTACGAGCAGTACTTC.

This clonotype was seen at least ten times. The chain is built from TRBV6-5 and TRBJ1-1; D is possibly TRBD1 (5 bases). The germline V gene encodes CDR1 MNHEY and CDR2 SVGAGI. The V end lost 10 bases, the J end lost 0 bases, and 12 bases lay between the germline ends. This CDR3 region has 13 residues. The CDR3 DNA reads as TGTGCCACCACGACAGAGTTGAACACTGAAGCTTTCTTT. It encodes CATTTELNTEAFF.

Many counts were recorded for this clonotype. V gene TRBV5-1 combines with J gene TRBJ2-7, with D perhaps matching TRBD1 (5 bases). The CDR3 is made up of 14 amino acids. The V end was cut by 0 bases, the J end by 2 bases, with 9 bases between. The germline V gene has CDR1 SGHRS and CDR2 YFSETQ. Here the CDR3 reads CASSLEGLPYEQYF. CDR3 DNA: TGCGCCAGCAGCTTGGAGGGGCTCCCCTACGAGCAGTACTTC.

This clonotype was counted a few times. This chain links TRBV3-1 with TRBJ2-7; 8 bases match TRBD2. Losses at the gene ends were 2 bases for V and 4 bases for J; bases not matched to a gene: 4. The germline V gene has CDR1 LGHDT and CDR2 YNNKEL (reference sequence). The CDR3 has 14 residues. The CDR3 nucleotides are TGTGCCAGCAGCCAAACACTAGCGGAGTACGAGCAGTACTTC. Amino acids: CASSQTLAEYEQYF.

This clonotype came up a few times. The chain carries TRBV7-6 and TRBJ1-1; D is possibly TRBD1 (5 bases). V lost 0 bases and J lost 0, with 11 bases in between. This CDR3 spans 16 amino acids. CDR1 is SGHVS, CDR2 FNYEAQ, per germline. The CDR3 nucleotides read TGTGCCAGCAGCTTAGCTCCGGGACCCATGAACACTGAAGCTTTCTTT. Its protein product is CASSLAPGPMNTEAFF.